This TCR beta chain emerged from a study of glioma-infiltrating T cells. Notes on the study in general: Non-neoplastic patients had below-expected tissue-blood divergence, while all gliomas exceeded expectation.

This clonotype has only one observation. What it recognizes is unknown. Using RNA template, CDR3s of TCR alpha and beta were amplified with iRepertoire arm-PCR. From the multiplex PCR reads, TCRdb called clonotypes with MiXCR, one entry per CDR3 protein. The data contain around 180,000 distinct CDR3 sequences, 43% of them seen just once; the ten biggest clones take up 4% to 6.5%. The specimen sequenced was glioma tissue, nonneoplastic brain tissue, or PBMCs (not recorded which). The TCR sequence derives from a human donor with low-grade glioma or glioblastoma, undergoing nonglioma brain surgery, or in good health (not recorded which).

The CDR3 spells CASSAGTRNTEAFF. In nucleotides, the CDR3 is TGTGCCAGCAGCGCCGGGACGAGGAACACTGAAGCTTTCTTT. The rearrangement joins TRBV7-2 to TRBJ1-1; D perhaps matches TRBD1 (5 bases). This CDR3 region has 14 residues. Germline V lookup: CDR1 SGHTA, CDR2 FQGNSA. Trimming stripped 5 bases from V and 1 base from J, with 11 bases between.